The clone carrying this TCR beta chain has only a few counts. What it binds is not known. Healthy people donating bone marrow made up the donors. This record belongs to a study of cytomegalovirus exposure and HLA in healthy donors. The J segment lost 2 bases and the V segment lost 6 bases, leaving 1 base of the junction unmatched. The CDR3 sequence is 13 residues long. Germline V lookup: CDR1 ENHRY, CDR2 SYGVKD. Study results and caveats: Most of the TCR beta V segments (in an earlier analysis) were productive either about 87% or about 30% of the time. Researchers reportedly found TCR beta sequences accurately predicted most subjects' HLA-A and HLA-B alleles. In a later analysis, around 18,000 TCR beta sequences were associated with HLA alleles at 0.05 false discovery rate.

13 Jbeta primers and 60 Vbeta primers were used for the PCR. The method was immunoSEQ multiplex PCR; TCRdb's version includes in-frame clones alone and lacks a portion of them. The sample has some 110,000 clones, 75% to 85% seen once. The rearrangement uses TRBV10-3 and TRBJ2-7; TRBD2 matches 10 bases. Source material: PBMCs. This clonotype was sampled from a man between 18 and 35 years old in good health and CMV-seronegative. CDR3 in amino acids: CAISLAGAYEQYF. The CDR3 bases are TGTGCCATCAGCCTAGCGGGGGCCTACGAGCAGTACTTC.